Listed below are T cell receptor beta chains from one sample, sequenced in a study of blood T cell repertoires in COVID-19. The table came from immunoSEQ multiplex PCR; TCRdb's copy has only in-frame clones and leaves some out. The sample includes roughly 300,000 clones, 75% to 90% of them seen just once. Sequences were obtained from PBMCs or T cells enriched from blood (not recorded which). The receptors come from a woman aged 45-59 years who had recovered from COVID-19. Both conserved end residues are part of each CDR3. The order of the fields is clone size, J gene, V gene, CDR3 protein. Clone size is given for some rows only: seen once, a few or many times, or a class if the clone is expanded.

abundance: few
j_gene: TRBJ1-4
v_gene: TRBV25-1
CDR3aa: CASKGGADNEKLFF

abundance: NA
j_gene: TRBJ2-5
v_gene: TRBV19
CDR3aa: CASGIETQYF

abundance: NA
j_gene: TRBJ2-5
v_gene: TRBV29-1
CDR3aa: CSAGSGGSGETQYF

abundance: NA
j_gene: TRBJ1-6
v_gene: TRBV4-1
CDR3aa: CASSQEGQGYSPLHF

abundance: NA
j_gene: TRBJ2-3
v_gene: TRBV7-8
CDR3aa: CASSLVLAGEDTQYF

abundance: once
j_gene: TRBJ1-6
v_gene: TRBV27
CDR3aa: CASIQGAGTNSPLHF

abundance: NA
j_gene: TRBJ2-7
v_gene: TRBV28
CDR3aa: CASSTTDRQVSYEQYF

abundance: NA
j_gene: TRBJ1-6
v_gene: TRBV2
CDR3aa: CASSEGPGRANSPLHF

abundance: NA
j_gene: TRBJ1-2
v_gene: TRBV28
CDR3aa: CASSLNRANYGYTF

abundance: NA
j_gene: TRBJ1-1
v_gene: TRBV4-1
CDR3aa: CASSQEHRGASEAFF